This TCR beta chain originates from a study of PD-1 blockade in classical Hodgkin lymphoma. Study-wide results and caveats: Complete responders matched newly diagnosed patients in baseline diversity.

The protocol was immunoSEQ multiplex PCR, while the TCRdb copy is restricted to in-frame clones and leaves out a portion. The profile shows fewer than 4,000 clones, 81% of them singletons. In regard to this clone: Its antigen is as yet unknown.

Time point of the sample: cycle 4 day 1 (C4D1), after less than 7 weeks of nivolumab. The patients all showed relapse after autologous stem cell transplantation, while their brentuximab vedotin exposure varied. PBMCs, once thawed, yielded CD8+ T cells isolated by magnetic negative selection. Sample: CD8+ T cells from blood, taken before the fourth cycle of nivolumab. This receptor was taken from a human donor with classical Hodgkin lymphoma.

As DNA, the CDR3 is TGTGCCTGGAGTACATCATGGGGTAATTCACCCCTCCACTTT. Its protein product is CAWSTSWGNSPLHF. V and J are TRBV30 and TRBJ1-6; no reliable D call. Between the trimmed V and J ends, which lost 2 bases and 6 bases, there was a span of 11 bases. The CDR3 length is 14 residues. Germline V CDR1 and CDR2: GTSNPN, SVGIG (reference sequence). The full variable domain, completed using reference TRBV30 and TRBJ1-6, is SQTIHQWPATLVQPVGSPLSLECTVEGTSNPNLYWYRQAAGRGLQLLFYSVGIGQISSEVPQNLSASRPQDRQFILSSKKLLLSDSGFYLCAWSTSWGNSPLHFGNGTRLTVT.